The 15 T cell receptor beta chains given below trace back to one sample, sequenced in a study of blood T cells in healthy people across ages. With a J-beta primer mix and a sample-barcoded 5' primer, a second PCR ran about 7 to 12 cycles. One entry per CDR3 protein results from TCRdb running MiXCR on the 5' RACE reads. Of just under 900,000 distinct CDR3 sequences listed, 29% were seen once; the top ten hold roughly a sixth. The sample was blood. The receptors were sampled from an elderly woman in good health.

This clonotype has a count of ten or more. This rearrangement joins TRBV20-1 to TRBJ1-2, with D unclear. Germline lookup yields CDR1 DFQATT and CDR2 SNEGSKA (reference sequence). This CDR3 comprises 12 residues. With 7 bases removed from V and 4 bases from J, the gap between germline ends came to 13 bases. CDR3 nucleotide sequence: TGCAGTGTTAAACAGTTGTCCTATGGCTACACCTTC. Amino acids: CSVKQLSYGYTF.

This clonotype was counted only a few times. This chain links TRBV5-1 with TRBJ1-1; D ambiguous. V was pared by 4 bases and J by 5 bases, with 9 bases between. Germline assignment: CDR1 SGHRS and CDR2 YFSETQ. The CDR3 is 12 residues long. The CDR3 sequence: CASSMQGTEAFF. CDR3 bases: TGCGCCAGCAGCATGCAAGGGACTGAAGCTTTCTTT.

This clonotype has at least ten counts. This rearrangement joins TRBV6-1 to TRBJ2-7; D is unresolved. The V and J ends lost 3 bases and 3 bases respectively, with 6 bases between them. In germline, CDR1 is MNHNS, CDR2 SASEGT. This CDR3 contains 12 residues. The DNA for the CDR3 is TGTGCCAGCAGTGATCCCATCTACGAGCAGTACTTC. Translating it yields CASSDPIYEQYF.

The rearrangement joins TRBV18 to TRBJ2-7; D is undetermined. The CDR3 consists of 16 residues. Trimming removed 0 bases from V and 7 bases from J, with 19 bases in between. Germline lookup yields CDR1 KGHSH and CDR2 LQKENI. The CDR3 region is CASSPPVTGSYNEQYF. Written as DNA, the CDR3 is TGTGCCAGCTCACCACCGGTGACGGGTTCCTACAATGAGCAGTACTTC.

The genes are TRBV9 and TRBJ2-1; D perhaps matches TRBD1 (6 bases). The germline gives CDR1 SGDLS, CDR2 YYNGEE. The CDR3 spans 13 residues. The germline V and J ends were trimmed by 5 bases and 10 bases, with 16 bases remaining between them. CDR3 amino acids: CASSYADSAEQFF. In DNA, the CDR3 is TGTGCCAGCAGTTATGCGGACAGTGCGGAGCAGTTCTTC.

V and J are TRBV12-3 or TRBV12-4 and TRBJ2-2; possibly TRBD2 for D (6 bases). This CDR3 has 17 residues. Trimming pared 6 bases from V and 0 bases from J, leaving 17 bases between. The CDR3 region has the DNA TGTGCCAGCAGCCTAAAGGGATGGGGGGCGAACACCGGGGAGCTGTTTTTT. Protein: CASSLKGWGANTGELFF.

Remarks on this clonotype: This may come from a read error, since a much larger clone is one base off. The chain is built from TRBV6-2 or TRBV6-3 and TRBJ2-7; D is undetermined. The CDR3 is 15 amino acids. Germline CDR1 reads MNHEY; CDR2 reads SVGEGT. CDR3 coding DNA: TGTGCCGGCAGTTACATCATTGGCAGCTCCTACGAGCAGTACTTC. Translation gives CAGSYIIGSSYEQYF.

This clonotype was observed a handful of times. This chain joins TRBV5-6 and TRBJ2-3; 7 positions agree with TRBD1. CDR1 and CDR2 (germline): SGHDT, YYEEEE. V dropped 0 bases and J dropped 6; count of bases not matched to a gene: 13. The CDR3 covers 17 residues. CDR3 sequence: CASSLVGWQPRGDTQYF. The DNA of the CDR3 is TGTGCCAGCAGCTTGGTAGGCTGGCAGCCCAGGGGGGATACGCAGTATTTT.

This clonotype was seen repeatedly, ten times or more. This chain uses TRBV20-1 with TRBJ1-5, with D uncertain. The CDR3 has 14 amino acids. Germline V lookup: CDR1 DFQATT, CDR2 SNEGSKA (reference sequence). The V end was cut by 4 bases, the J end by 4 bases, with 14 bases between. CDR3: CSATHAGRNQPQHF. The DNA for the CDR3 is TGCAGTGCTACCCACGCGGGCCGAAATCAGCCCCAGCATTTT.

Points on this clonotype: An end of the junction differs from the germline gene, which may be a read error. J is TRBJ1-2 and V is TRBV14, with D unclear. Germline V gene data show CDR1 as SGHDN and CDR2 as FVKESK. The CDR3 is made up of 13 amino acids. CDR3 protein: CTSSQSTNYGYTF. As DNA, the CDR3 is TGTACCAGCAGCCAAAGTACTAACTATGGCTACACCTTC. Filled out from reference TRBV14 and TRBJ1-2, the complete variable domain reads EAGVTQFPSHSVIEKGQTVTLRCDPISGHDNLYWYRRVMGKEIKFLLHFVKESKQDESGMPNNRFLAERTGGTYSTLKVQPAELEDSGVYFCTSSQSTNYGYTFGSGTRLTVV.

Regarding this clonotype: A read error may be the cause here, since a much bigger clone is one base away. This chain uses TRBV25-1 with TRBJ1-4; D ambiguous. The CDR3 covers 15 residues. Trimming took off 8 bases at V and 3 bases at J, with 16 bases between the two ends. Germline assignment: CDR1 MGHDK and CDR2 SYGVNS. CDR3 sequence reads: CASEPKRHPNEKLFF. The DNA for the CDR3 is TGTGCCAGCGAACCAAAGCGCCACCCTAATGAAAAACTGTTTTTT.

The sample holds a few counts of this clonotype. The chain has TRBV20-1 and TRBJ1-4, with unresolved D. The CDR3 covers 17 residues. Germline CDR1 and CDR2: DFQATT and SNEGSKA (reference sequence). Trimming cost V 0 bases and J 0 bases, with 14 bases left between them. The CDR3 DNA sequence: TGCAGTGCTAGAGATCTTTTGGGGAGAGCAACTAATGAAAAACTGTTTTTT. This sequence encodes CSARDLLGRATNEKLFF.

This clonotype was seen many times. The chain couples TRBV7-2 to TRBJ2-1; TRBD2 matches 7 bases. Germline CDR1 is SGHTA and CDR2 is FQGNSA. V shed 5 bases and J 13 bases; nucleotides not matched to a gene: 11. The CDR3 is made up of 13 amino acids. CDR3 nucleotide sequence: TGTGCCAGCAGCCGACCGACTAGCTCCTCTCAGTTCTTC. Translation: CASSRPTSSSQFF.

The chain has TRBV7-9 and TRBJ1-3; D gene unclear. CDR3 size: 13 residues. Trimming stripped 11 bases from V and 4 bases from J, with 15 bases between. The germline V gene has CDR1 SEHNR and CDR2 FQNEAQ (reference sequence). CDR3 protein: CASHPGPGNTIYF. CDR3 coding DNA: TGTGCCTCCCACCCCGGGCCCGGAAACACCATATATTTT.

This clonotype showed up just a few times. The V and J genes are TRBV18 and TRBJ1-1; D perhaps matches TRBD1 (6 bases). Germline assignment: CDR1 KGHSH and CDR2 LQKENI. Trimming pared 4 bases from V and 1 base from J, leaving 13 bases between. The CDR3 sequence is 15 residues long. The CDR3 nucleotides read TGTGCCAGCTCACTCCAGGGGCCTTCGAACACTGAAGCTTTCTTT. Translation gives CASSLQGPSNTEAFF.